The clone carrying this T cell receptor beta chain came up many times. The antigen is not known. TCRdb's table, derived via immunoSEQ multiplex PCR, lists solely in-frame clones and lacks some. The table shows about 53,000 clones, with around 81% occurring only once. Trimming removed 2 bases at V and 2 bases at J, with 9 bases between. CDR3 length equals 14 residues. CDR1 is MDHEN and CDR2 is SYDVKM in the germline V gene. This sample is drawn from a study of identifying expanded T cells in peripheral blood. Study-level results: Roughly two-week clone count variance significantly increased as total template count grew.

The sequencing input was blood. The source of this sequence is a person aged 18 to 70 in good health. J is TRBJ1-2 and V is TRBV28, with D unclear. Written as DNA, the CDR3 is TGTGCCAGCAGTTTAAGCCAGCAAAACTATGGCTACACCTTC. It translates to CASSLSQQNYGYTF.